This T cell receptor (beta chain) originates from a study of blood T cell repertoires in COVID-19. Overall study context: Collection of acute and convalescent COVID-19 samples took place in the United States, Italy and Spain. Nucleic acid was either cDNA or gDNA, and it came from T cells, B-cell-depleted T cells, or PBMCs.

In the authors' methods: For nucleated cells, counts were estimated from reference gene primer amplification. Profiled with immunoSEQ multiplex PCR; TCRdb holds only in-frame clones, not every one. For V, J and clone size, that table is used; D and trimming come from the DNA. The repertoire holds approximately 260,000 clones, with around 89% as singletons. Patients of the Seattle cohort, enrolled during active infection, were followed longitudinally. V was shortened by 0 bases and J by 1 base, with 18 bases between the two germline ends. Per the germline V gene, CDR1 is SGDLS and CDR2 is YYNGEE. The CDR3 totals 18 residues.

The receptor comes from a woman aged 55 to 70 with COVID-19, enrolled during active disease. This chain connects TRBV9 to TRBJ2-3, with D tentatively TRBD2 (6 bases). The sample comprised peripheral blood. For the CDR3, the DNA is TGTGCCAGCAGCGTAGAATCCCTTCGCGGGGACCGCACAGATACGCAGTATTTT. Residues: CASSVESLRGDRTDTQYF.